This T cell receptor (beta chain) comes out of a study of OX40 agonist ivuxolimab in advanced cancers. The CDR3 totals 16 residues. Germline values: CDR1 ENHRY, CDR2 SYGVKD. The V gene lost 3 bases and the J gene lost 2 bases, with 14 bases spanning the gap. Clones were sequenced by immunoSEQ multiplex PCR, and TCRdb holds only the in-frame ones, with some missing. Of fewer than 75,000 clones in the sample, roughly 90% were seen once. The V call is TRBV10-3, the J call TRBJ1-5; D is unresolved. This receptor was obtained from an adult with an advanced solid tumor such as melanoma, head and neck, liver or kidney cancer. The sample was CD4+ or CD8+ T cells sorted from blood, taken in a trial of the OX40 agonist ivuxolimab. Here the CDR3 reads CAISDPRTPGNQPQHF. CDR3 coding DNA: TGTGCCATCAGTGACCCCCGGACTCCGGGCAATCAGCCCCAGCATTTT.